In its sample, the clone carrying this T cell receptor (beta chain) was seen a few times. This entry comes from a study of blood T cells in healthy people across ages. CDR1 is SEHNR, CDR2 FQNEAQ, per germline (reference sequence). The CDR3 loop spans 15 amino acids. The use of a sample-barcoded 5' primer and a J-beta primer mix characterized a second PCR of roughly 7 to 11 cycles. TCRdb reprocessed the 5' RACE reads with MiXCR, giving one entry per CDR3 protein. The table shows approximately 760,000 distinct CDR3 sequences, with just under 25% occurring only once. The sample was also linked to a second study, of T cells of mothers and their children. This second study notes: The donors comprised about 6 children and their three healthy Caucasian mothers.

V usage is TRBV7-9 and J usage is TRBJ2-7, with D tentatively TRBD2 (6 bases). The end of the DNA aligns better with TRBJ2-1, so the J call may be wrong. This clonotype originated in a boy aged 5 to 17 in good health. Sample: blood. In DNA, the CDR3 is TGTGCCAGCAGCTTAGGTGTAGCGGACTACAATGAGCAGTTCTTC. This codes for CASSLGVADYNEQFF.